This T cell receptor beta chain derives from a study of T-cell reconstitution after alpha-beta-depleted transplantation in children. Notes on the study in general: There were some patients whose high TCRbeta diversity at day 60 came from surviving recipient T cells and thymic progenitors. At one year after transplant, newly produced T cells mostly accounted for T-cell counts and diversity.

V lost 7 bases and J lost 4, with 14 bases in between. Germline V gives CDR1 MNHEY, CDR2 SMNVEV (reference sequence). CDR3 length: 14 residues. On this clonotype: Its antigen remains unidentified.

A library of TCRbeta sequences, prepared with unique molecular identifiers, was generated. TCRdb independently ran MiXCR on the PCR reads; one entry per CDR3 protein. The sample has approximately 980,000 distinct CDR3 sequences; under 30% are singletons. This clonotype was sampled from a boy in the first two years of life who had a stem cell transplant for SCID, so the T cells may come from the graft donor. V and J are TRBV27 and TRBJ2-1; D is perhaps TRBD1 (6 bases). Sequencing used PBMCs, mostly from graft donor cells, obtained 360 days after TCRalphabeta/CD19-depleted stem cell transplant. In DNA form, the CDR3 reads TGTGCCAGCACCCGGGCAGGGGATTACAATGAGCAGTTCTTC. Residues: CASTRAGDYNEQFF.